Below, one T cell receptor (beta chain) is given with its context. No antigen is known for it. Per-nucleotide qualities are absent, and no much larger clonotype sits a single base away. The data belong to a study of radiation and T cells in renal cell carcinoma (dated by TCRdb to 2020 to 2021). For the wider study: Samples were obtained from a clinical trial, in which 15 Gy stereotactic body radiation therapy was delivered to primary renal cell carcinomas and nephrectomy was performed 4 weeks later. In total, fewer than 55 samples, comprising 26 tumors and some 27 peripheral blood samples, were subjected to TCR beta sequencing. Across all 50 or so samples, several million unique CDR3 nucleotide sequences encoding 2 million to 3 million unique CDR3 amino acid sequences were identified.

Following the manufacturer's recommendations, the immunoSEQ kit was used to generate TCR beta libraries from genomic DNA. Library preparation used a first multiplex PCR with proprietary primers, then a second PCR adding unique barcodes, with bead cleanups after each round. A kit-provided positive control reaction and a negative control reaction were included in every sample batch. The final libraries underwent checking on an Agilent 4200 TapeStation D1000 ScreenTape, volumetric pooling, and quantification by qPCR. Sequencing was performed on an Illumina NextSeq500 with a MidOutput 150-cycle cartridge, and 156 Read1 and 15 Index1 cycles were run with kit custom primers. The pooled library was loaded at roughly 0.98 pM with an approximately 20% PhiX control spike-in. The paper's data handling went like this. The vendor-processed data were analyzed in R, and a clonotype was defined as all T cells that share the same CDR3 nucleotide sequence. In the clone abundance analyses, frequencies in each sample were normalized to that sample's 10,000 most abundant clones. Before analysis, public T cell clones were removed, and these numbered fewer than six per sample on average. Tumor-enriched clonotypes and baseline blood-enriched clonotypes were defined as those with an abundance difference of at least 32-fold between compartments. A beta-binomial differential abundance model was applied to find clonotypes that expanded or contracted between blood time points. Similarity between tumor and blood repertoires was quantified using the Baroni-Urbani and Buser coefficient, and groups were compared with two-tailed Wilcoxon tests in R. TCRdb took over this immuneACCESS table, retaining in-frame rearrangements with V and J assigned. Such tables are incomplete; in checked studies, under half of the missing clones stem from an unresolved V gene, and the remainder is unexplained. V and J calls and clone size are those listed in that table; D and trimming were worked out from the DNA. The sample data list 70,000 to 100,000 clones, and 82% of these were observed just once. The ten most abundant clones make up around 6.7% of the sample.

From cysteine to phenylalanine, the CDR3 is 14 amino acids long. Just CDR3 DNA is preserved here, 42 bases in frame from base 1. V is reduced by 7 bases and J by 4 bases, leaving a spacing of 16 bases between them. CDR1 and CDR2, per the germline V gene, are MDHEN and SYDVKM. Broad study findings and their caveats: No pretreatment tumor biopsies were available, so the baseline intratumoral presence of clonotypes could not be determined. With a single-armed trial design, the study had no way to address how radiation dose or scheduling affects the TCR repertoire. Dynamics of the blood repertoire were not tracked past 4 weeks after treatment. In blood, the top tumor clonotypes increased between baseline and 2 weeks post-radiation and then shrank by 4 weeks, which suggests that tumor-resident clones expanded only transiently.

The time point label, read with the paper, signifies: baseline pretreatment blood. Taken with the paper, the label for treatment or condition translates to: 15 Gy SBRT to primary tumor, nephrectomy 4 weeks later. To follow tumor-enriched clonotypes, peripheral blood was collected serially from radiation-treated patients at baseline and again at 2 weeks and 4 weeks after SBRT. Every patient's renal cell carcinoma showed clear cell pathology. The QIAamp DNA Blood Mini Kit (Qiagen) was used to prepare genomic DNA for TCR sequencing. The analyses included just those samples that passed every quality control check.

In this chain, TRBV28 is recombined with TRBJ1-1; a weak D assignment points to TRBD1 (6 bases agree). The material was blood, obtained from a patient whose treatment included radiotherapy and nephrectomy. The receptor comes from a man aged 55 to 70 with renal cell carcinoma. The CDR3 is CASTIQGGSTEAFF. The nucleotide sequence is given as TGTGCCAGCACAATACAGGGTGGTAGCACTGAAGCTTTCTTT.